A single sample gave rise to the 10 T cell receptor beta chains below, sequenced in a study of T cell responses to AZD1222 COVID-19 vaccine. TCRdb's copy holds only in-frame clones and misses some; the assay was immunoSEQ multiplex PCR. The sample contains roughly 95,000 clones, 80% to 95% of which appear only once. This sample comprised peripheral blood, obtained 28 days after the second AZD1222 dose. Receptors originate from an adult who received the AZD1222 COVID-19 vaccine.

V and J are TRBV3-1 (or the pseudogene TRBV3-2) and TRBJ1-3; tentative D call: TRBD1 (6 bases). The V end was cut by 0 bases, the J end by 0 bases, with 21 bases between. This CDR3 has 20 residues. Germline CDR1 LGHDT, CDR2 YNNKEL (reference sequence). The CDR3 region is CASSQEWTEHRQYSGNTIYF. DNA for the CDR3: TGTGCCAGCAGCCAAGAATGGACAGAGCACCGGCAGTACTCTGGAAACACCATATATTTT.

The chain has TRBV9 and TRBJ2-1; 11 bases align to TRBD2. The CDR3 extends over 15 amino acids. V lost 0 bases, J lost 9 bases, and 5 bases stayed unmatched. The germline CDR1 and CDR2 sequences are SGDLS and YYNGEE. CDR3 amino acids: CASSVEASGGSEQFF. In DNA, the CDR3 is TGTGCCAGCAGCGTAGAGGCTAGCGGGGGGTCTGAGCAGTTCTTC.

The rearrangement uses TRBV2 and TRBJ1-2, with TRBD1 identical over 8 bases. Germline V gives CDR1 SNHLY, CDR2 FYNNEI. The CDR3 has 15 amino acids. V dropped 1 base and J dropped 2; count of bases not matched to a gene: 3. As DNA, the CDR3 is TGTGCCAGCAGTGAAGGGACAGGGCAAAACTATGGCTACACCTTC. Amino acid sequence: CASSEGTGQNYGYTF. Complete variable domain (other parts from reference TRBV2 and TRBJ1-2): EPEVTQTPSHQVTQMGQEVILRCVPISNHLYFYWYRQILGQKVEFLVSFYNNEISEKSEIFDDQFSVERPDGSNFTLKIRSTKLEDSAMYFCASSEGTGQNYGYTFGSGTRLTVV.

The rearrangement links TRBV9 to TRBJ1-3; D perhaps matches TRBD1 (5 bases). Trimming left V 0 bases short and J 0 bases short, with 13 bases between. CDR1 SGDLS and CDR2 YYNGEE come from the germline V gene. The CDR3 runs 17 residues. CDR3 nucleotides: TGTGCCAGCAGCGTAGCTATAGGGACCAACTCTGGAAACACCATATATTTT. It is translated as CASSVAIGTNSGNTIYF.

This chain uses TRBV4-2 with TRBJ2-4, with TRBD2 as a possible D gene (6 bases). Per the germline V gene, CDR1 is LGHNA and CDR2 is YNFKEQ. CDR3 length: 19 residues. V lost 0 bases and J lost 1, with 19 bases in between. This chain's CDR3 is CASSQEMAGTLGAKNIQYF. CDR3 DNA sequence: TGTGCCAGCAGCCAAGAGATGGCAGGGACTCTGGGGGCCAAAAACATTCAGTACTTC.

CDR3 coding DNA: TGTGCCAGTACCCCGAGTGGGCCCCTCGGCTACACCTTC. It codes for CASTPSGPLGYTF. The chain carries TRBV19 and TRBJ1-2; D remains unclear. The CDR3 covers 13 residues. The germline V and J ends were trimmed by 7 bases and 8 bases, with 17 bases remaining between them. Looked up from germline, CDR1 is LNHDA and CDR2 is SQIVND (reference sequence).

This chain links TRBV5-5 with TRBJ1-2; D unclear. The germline V and J ends were trimmed by 0 bases and 4 bases, with 7 bases remaining between them. Germline V gives CDR1 SGHKS, CDR2 YYEKEE (reference sequence). The CDR3 runs 13 residues. CDR3 protein: CASSLDGVYGYTF. CDR3 sequence (DNA): TGTGCCAGCAGCTTGGACGGCGTCTATGGCTACACCTTC.

The CDR3 nucleotides read TGTGCCAGCAGCGTAGATGGGACTAGCGGCTACAATGAGCAGTTCTTC. Translating gives CASSVDGTSGYNEQFF. The V gene is TRBV9, the J gene TRBJ2-1; 11 positions match TRBD2. Germline lookup yields CDR1 SGDLS and CDR2 YYNGEE. The CDR3 consists of 16 residues. The V gene end was trimmed by 0 bases and the J gene end by 3 bases; junction bases not matched to a gene: 2.

The genes are TRBV5-1 and TRBJ1-1; 7 positions match TRBD1. V shed 8 bases and J 4 bases; nucleotides not matched to a gene: 14. Germline assignment: CDR1 SGHRS and CDR2 YFSETQ. The CDR3 contains 15 residues. The CDR3 reads CASTLNNRGRTEAFF. CDR3 nucleotide sequence: TGCGCCAGTACTCTGAATAACAGGGGCCGCACTGAAGCTTTCTTT. Full variable domain (outside the CDR3, taken from reference TRBV5-1 and TRBJ1-1): KAGVTQTPRYLIKTRGQQVTLSCSPISGHRSVSWYQQTPGQGLQFLFEYFSETQRNKGNFPGRFSGRQFSNSRSEMNVSTLELGDSALYLCASTLNNRGRTEAFFGQGTRLTVV.

The chain uses TRBV7-2 and TRBJ2-3; D assignment may be TRBD1 or TRBD2 (5 bases each). The CDR3 runs to 16 residues. Germline lookup yields CDR1 SGHTA and CDR2 FQGNSA. V shed 5 bases and J shed 0 bases, with 15 bases lying between them. CDR3 protein: CASSQTGRPSTDTQYF. The DNA for the CDR3 is TGTGCCAGCAGCCAAACGGGACGTCCTAGCACAGATACGCAGTATTTT.